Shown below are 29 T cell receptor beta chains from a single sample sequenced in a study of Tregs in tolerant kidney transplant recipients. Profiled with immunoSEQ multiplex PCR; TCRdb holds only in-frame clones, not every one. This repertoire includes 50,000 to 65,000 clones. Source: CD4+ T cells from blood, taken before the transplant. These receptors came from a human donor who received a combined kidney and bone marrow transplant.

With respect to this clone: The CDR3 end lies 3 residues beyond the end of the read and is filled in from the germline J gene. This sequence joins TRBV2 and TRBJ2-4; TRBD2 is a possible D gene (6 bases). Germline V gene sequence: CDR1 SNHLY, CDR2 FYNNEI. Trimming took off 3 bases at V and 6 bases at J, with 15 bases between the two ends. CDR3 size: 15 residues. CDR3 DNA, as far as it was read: TGTGCCAGCAGTGATGTAGGAGGGTTTGGAAACATT. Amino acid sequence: CASSDVGGFGNI. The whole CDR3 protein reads CASSDVGGFGNIQYF.

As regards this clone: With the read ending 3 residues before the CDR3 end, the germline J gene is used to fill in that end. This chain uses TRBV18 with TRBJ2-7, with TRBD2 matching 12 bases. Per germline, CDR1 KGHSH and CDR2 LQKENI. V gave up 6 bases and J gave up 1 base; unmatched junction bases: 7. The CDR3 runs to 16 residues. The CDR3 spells CASSRPTSGSSYEQYF. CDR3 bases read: TGTGCCAGCTCCCGACCGACTAGCGGGAGTTCCTACGAG.

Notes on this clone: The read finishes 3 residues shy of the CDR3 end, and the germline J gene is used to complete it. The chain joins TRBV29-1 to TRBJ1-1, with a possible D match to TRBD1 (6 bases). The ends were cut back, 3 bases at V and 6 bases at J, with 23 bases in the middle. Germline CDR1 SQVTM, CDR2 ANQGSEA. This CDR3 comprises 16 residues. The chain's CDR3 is CSVDSRGQSITPEAFF. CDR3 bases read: TGCAGCGTTGATTCGAGGGGACAAAGTATTACCCCTGAA.

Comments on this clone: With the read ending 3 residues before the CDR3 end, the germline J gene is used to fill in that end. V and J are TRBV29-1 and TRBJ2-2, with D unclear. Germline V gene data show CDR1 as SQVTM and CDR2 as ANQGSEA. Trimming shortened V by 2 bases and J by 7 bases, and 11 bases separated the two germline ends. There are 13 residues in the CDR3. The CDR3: CSVEQSPGGELFF. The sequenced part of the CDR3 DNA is TGCAGCGTTGAACAATCCCCCGGCGGGGAG.

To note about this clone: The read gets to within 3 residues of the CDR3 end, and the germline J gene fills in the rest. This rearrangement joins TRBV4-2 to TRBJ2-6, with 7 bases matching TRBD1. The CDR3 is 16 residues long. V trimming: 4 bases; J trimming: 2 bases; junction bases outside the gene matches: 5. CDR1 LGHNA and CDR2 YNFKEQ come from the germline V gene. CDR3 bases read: TGTGCCAGCAGCCTTCAACAGGGGACTGGGGCCAACGTC. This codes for CASSLQQGTGANV. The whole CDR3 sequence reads CASSLQQGTGANVLTF.

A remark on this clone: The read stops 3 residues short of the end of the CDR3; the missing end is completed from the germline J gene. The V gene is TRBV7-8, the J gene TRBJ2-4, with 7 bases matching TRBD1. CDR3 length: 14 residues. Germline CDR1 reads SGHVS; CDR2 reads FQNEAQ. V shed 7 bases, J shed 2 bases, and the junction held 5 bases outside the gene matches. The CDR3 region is CASTQGGSKNIQYF. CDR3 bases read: TGTGCCAGCACCCAAGGGGGCTCCAAAAACATT.

CDR3 sequence: CASSPDSFSGNTIYF. The part of the CDR3 DNA that was read is TGTGCCAGCTCACCAGACAGCTTCTCTGGAAACACC. The gene calls are TRBV18 and TRBJ1-3, with TRBD1 as a possible D gene (5 bases). The observed sequence ends 3 residues before the CDR3 terminus, with the missing tail filled in from the germline J gene. The V end lost 2 bases, the J end lost 0 bases, and 8 bases lay between the germline ends. The germline gives CDR1 KGHSH, CDR2 LQKENI. The CDR3 has 15 residues.

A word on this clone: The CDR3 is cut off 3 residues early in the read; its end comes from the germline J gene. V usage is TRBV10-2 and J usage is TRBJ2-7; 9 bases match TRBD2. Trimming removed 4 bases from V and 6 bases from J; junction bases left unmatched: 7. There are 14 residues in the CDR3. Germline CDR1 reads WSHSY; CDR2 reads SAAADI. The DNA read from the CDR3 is TGCGCCAGCAGTGGTAGCGGGAGATCGGGCGAG. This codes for CASSGSGRSGE. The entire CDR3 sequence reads CASSGSGRSGEQYF.

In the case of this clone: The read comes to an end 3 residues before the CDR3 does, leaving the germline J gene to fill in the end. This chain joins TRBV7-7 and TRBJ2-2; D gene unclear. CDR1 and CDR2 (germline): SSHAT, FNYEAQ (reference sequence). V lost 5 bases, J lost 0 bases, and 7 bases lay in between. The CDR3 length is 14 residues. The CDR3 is CASSPWPNTGELFF. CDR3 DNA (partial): TGTGCCAGCAGCCCATGGCCGAACACCGGGGAG.

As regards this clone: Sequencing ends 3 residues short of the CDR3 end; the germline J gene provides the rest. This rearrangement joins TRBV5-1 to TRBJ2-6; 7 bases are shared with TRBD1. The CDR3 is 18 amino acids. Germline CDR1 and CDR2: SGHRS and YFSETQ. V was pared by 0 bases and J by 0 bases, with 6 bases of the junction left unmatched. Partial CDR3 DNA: TGCGCCAGCAGCTTGGGAGGGGGCCGGGCCTCTGGGGCCAACGTC. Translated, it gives CASSLGGGRASGANV. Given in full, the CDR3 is CASSLGGGRASGANVLTF.

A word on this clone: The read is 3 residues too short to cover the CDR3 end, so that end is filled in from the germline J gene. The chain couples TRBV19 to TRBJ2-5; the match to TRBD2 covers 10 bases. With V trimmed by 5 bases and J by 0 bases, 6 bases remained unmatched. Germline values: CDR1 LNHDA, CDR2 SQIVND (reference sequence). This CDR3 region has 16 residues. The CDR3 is CASSPRGTSDQETQYF. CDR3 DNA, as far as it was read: TGTGCCAGTAGTCCCAGGGGGACTAGCGACCAAGAGACC.

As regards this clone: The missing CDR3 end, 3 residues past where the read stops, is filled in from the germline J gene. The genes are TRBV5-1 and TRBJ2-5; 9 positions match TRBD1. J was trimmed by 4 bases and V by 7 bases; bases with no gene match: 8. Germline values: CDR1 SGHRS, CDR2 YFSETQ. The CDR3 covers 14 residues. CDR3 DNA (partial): TGCGCCAGCCTGGGACAGGGCAATGGAGAGACC. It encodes CASLGQGNGET. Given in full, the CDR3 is CASLGQGNGETQYF.

The CDR3 bases that were read are TGTGCCAGCAAAAGGGGTAGGGAAACCGAG. Protein: CASKRGRETE. The entire CDR3 protein reads CASKRGRETEQYF. V is TRBV2 and J is TRBJ2-7, with a weak D call TRBD1 (5 bases). The sequenced fragment ends 3 residues before the CDR3 boundary, so the rest is inferred from the germline J gene. Trimming took off 7 bases at V and 6 bases at J, with 16 bases between the two ends. The CDR3 covers 13 residues. Germline V gene lookup returns CDR1 SNHLY and CDR2 FYNNEI. The full variable domain, in which reference TRBV2 and TRBJ2-7 provide the parts outside the CDR3, is EPEVTQTPSHQVTQMGQEVILRCVPISNHLYFYWYRQILGQKVEFLVSFYNNEISEKSEIFDDQFSVERPDGSNFTLKIRSTKLEDSAMYFCASKRGRETEQYFGPGTRLTVT.

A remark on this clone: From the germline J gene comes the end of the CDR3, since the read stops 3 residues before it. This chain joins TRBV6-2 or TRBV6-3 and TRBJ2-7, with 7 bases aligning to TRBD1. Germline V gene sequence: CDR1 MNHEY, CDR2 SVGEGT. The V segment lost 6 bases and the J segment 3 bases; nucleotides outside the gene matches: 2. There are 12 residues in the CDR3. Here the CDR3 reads CASRRDSYEQYF. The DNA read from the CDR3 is TGTGCCAGCAGACGGGACAGCTACGAG.

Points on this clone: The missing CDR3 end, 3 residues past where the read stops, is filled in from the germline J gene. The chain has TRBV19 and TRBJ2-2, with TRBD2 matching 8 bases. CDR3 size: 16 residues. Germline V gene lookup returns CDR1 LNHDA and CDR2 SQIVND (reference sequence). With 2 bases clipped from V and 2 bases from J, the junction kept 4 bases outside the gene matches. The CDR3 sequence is CASSIRTSGNTGELFF. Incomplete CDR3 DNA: TGTGCCAGTAGTATACGAACTAGCGGCAACACCGGGGAG.

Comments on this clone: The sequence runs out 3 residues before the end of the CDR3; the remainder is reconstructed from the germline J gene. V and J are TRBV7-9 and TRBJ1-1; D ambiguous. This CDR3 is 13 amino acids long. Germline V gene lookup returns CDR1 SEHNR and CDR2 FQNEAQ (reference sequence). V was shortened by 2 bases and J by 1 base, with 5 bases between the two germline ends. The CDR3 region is CASSLNRNTEAFF. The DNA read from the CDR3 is TGTGCCAGCAGCTTAAACAGGAACACTGAA. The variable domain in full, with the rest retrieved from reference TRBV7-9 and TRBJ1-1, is DTGVSQNPRHKITKRGQNVTFRCDPISEHNRLYWYRQTLGQGPEFLTYFQNEAQLEKSRLLSDRFSAERPKGSFSTLEIQRTEQGDSAMYLCASSLNRNTEAFFGQGTRLTVV.

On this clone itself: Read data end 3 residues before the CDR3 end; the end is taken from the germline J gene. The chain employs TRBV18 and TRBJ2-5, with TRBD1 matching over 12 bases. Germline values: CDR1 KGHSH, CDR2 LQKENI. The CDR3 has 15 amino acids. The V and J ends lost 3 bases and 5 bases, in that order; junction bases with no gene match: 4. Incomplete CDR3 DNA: TGTGCCAGCTCACCCGGGACAGGGGGCTGGGAGACC. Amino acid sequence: CASSPGTGGWET. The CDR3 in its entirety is CASSPGTGGWETQYF. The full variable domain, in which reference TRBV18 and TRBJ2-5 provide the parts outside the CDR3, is NAGVMQNPRHLVRRRGQEARLRCSPMKGHSHVYWYRQLPEEGLKFMVYLQKENIIDESGMPKERFSAEFPKEGPSILRIQQVVRGDSAAYFCASSPGTGGWETQYFGPGTRLLVL.

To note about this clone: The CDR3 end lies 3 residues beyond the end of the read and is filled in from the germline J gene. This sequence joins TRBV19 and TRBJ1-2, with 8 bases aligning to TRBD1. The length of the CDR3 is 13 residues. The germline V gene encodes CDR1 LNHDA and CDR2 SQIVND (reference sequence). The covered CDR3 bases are TGTGCCACAGACAGGGGATATTCGGAGGGC. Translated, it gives CATDRGYSEG. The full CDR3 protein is CATDRGYSEGYTF. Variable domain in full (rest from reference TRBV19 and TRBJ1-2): DGGITQSPKYLFRKEGQNVTLSCEQNLNHDAMYWYRQDPGQGLRLIYYSQIVNDFQKGDIAEGYSVSREKKESFPLTVTSAQKNPTAFYLCATDRGYSEGYTFGSGTRLTVV.

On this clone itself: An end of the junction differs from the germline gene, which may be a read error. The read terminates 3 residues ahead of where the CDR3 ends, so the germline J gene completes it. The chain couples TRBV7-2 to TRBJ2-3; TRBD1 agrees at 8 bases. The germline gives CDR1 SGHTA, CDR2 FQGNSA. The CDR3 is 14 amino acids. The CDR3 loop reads CAGSSQGAGDTQYF. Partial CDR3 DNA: TGTGCCGGCAGCTCGCAGGGGGCTGGGGATACG.

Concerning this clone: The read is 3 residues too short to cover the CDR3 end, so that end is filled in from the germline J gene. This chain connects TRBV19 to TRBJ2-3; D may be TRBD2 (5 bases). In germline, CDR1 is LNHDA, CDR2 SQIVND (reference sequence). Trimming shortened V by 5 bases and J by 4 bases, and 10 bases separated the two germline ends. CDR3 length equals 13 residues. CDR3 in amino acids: CASSQRLADTQYF. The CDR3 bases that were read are TGTGCCAGTAGTCAGCGGTTGGCAGATACG.

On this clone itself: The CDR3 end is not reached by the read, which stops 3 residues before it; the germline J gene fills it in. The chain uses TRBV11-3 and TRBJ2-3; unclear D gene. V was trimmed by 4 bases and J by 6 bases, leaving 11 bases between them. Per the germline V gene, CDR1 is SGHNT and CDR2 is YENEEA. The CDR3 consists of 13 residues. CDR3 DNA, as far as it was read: TGTGCCAGCAGCTCAGGTTTGAAGGATACG. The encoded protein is CASSSGLKDT. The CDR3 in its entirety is CASSSGLKDTQYF.

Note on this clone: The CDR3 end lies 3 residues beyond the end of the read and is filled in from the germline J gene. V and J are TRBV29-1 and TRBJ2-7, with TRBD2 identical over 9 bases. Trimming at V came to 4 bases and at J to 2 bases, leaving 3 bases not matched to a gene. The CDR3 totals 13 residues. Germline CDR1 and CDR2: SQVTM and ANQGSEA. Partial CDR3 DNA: TGCAGCGTTGCAGCGGGAGGTGCCTACGAG. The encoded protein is CSVAAGGAYE. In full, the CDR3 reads CSVAAGGAYEQYF.

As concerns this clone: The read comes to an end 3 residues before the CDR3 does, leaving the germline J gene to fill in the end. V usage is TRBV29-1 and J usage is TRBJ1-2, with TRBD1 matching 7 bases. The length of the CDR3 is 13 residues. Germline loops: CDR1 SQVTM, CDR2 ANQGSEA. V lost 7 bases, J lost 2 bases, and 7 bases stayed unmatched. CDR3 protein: CSGAGGWNYGYTF. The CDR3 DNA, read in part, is TGCAGCGGTGCAGGGGGATGGAACTATGGC.

Partial CDR3 DNA: TGTGCCAGCAGTGACTTCAGCACAGATACG. Translated, it gives CASSDFSTDT. The whole CDR3 reads CASSDFSTDTQYF. The V gene is TRBV2, the J gene TRBJ2-3; D not certain. Coverage ceases 3 residues before the CDR3 finishes, and the germline J gene fills in the end. CDR3 length equals 13 residues. V was pared by 3 bases and J by 0 bases, with 4 bases between. CDR1 is SNHLY, CDR2 FYNNEI, per germline.

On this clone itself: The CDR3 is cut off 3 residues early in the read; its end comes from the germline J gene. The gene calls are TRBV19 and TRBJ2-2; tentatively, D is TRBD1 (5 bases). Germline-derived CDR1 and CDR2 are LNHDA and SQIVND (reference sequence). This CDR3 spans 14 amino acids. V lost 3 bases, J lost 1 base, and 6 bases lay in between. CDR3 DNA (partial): TGTGCCAGTAGTATTAGGGGGAACACCGGGGAG. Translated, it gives CASSIRGNTGE. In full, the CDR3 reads CASSIRGNTGELFF. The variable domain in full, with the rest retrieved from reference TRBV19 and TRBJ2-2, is DGGITQSPKYLFRKEGQNVTLSCEQNLNHDAMYWYRQDPGQGLRLIYYSQIVNDFQKGDIAEGYSVSREKKESFPLTVTSAQKNPTAFYLCASSIRGNTGELFFGEGSRLTVL.

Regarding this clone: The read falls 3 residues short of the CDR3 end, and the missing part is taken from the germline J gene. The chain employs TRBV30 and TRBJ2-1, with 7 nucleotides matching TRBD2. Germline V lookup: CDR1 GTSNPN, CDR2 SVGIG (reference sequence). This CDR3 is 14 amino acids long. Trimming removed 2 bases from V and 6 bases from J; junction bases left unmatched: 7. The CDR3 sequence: CAWSYSGIFNEQFF. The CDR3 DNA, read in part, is TGTGCCTGGAGTTACAGCGGGATTTTCAATGAG. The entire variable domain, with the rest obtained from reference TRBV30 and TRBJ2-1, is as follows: SQTIHQWPATLVQPVGSPLSLECTVEGTSNPNLYWYRQAAGRGLQLLFYSVGIGQISSEVPQNLSASRPQDRQFILSSKKLLLSDSGFYLCAWSYSGIFNEQFFGPGTRLTVL.

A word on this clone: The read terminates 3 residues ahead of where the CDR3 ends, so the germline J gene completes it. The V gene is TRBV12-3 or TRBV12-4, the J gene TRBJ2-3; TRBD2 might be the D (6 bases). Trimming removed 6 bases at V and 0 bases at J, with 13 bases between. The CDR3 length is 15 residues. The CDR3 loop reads CASSWDFSSTDTQYF. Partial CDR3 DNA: TGTGCCAGCAGCTGGGACTTCTCTAGCACAGATACG.

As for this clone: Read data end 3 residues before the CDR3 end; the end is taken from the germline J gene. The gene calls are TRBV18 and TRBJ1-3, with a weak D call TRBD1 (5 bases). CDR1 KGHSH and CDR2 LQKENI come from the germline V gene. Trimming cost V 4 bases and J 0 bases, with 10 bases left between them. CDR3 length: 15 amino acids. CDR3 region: CASSHLDSSGNTIYF. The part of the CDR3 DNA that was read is TGTGCCAGCTCACACCTCGACAGCTCTGGAAACACC.

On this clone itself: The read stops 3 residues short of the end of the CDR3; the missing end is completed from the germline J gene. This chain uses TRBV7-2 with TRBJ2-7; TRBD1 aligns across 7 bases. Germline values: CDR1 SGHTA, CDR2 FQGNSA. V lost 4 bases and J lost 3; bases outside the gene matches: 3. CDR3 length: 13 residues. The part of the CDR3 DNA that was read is TGTGCCAGCAGCTCTTACAGGGGCTACGAG. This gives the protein CASSSYRGYE. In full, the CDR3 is CASSSYRGYEQYF. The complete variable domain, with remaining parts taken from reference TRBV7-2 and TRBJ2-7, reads GAGVSQSPSNKVTEKGKDVELRCDPISGHTALYWYRQSLGQGLEFLIYFQGNSAPDKSGLPSDRFSAERTGGSVSTLTIQRTQQEDSAVYLCASSSYRGYEQYFGPGTRLTVT.